These T cell receptor beta chains were read from a single sample in a study of blood T cell repertoires in COVID-19. Generated by immunoSEQ multiplex PCR, the TCRdb table keeps only in-frame clones and is missing some. The table has approximately 500,000 clones, 85% to 90% seen once. The sequenced sample was peripheral blood. The receptors come from a woman aged 45-60 years with COVID-19, enrolled during active disease. CDR3s include the opening cysteine and the closing phenylalanine or tryptophan. The order of the fields is D gene, V gene, J gene, clone size, CDR3 protein, CDR3 DNA. A D gene is named only where the DNA matches it firmly. For some rows the clone size is stated as once, few or many, or as a class when expanded; others skip it.

D gene: NA
V gene: TRBV27
J gene: TRBJ2-7
clone size: NA
CDR3 protein: CASSTSGTIDWPYEQYF
CDR3 DNA: TGTGCCAGCAGTACCTCCGGGACAATCGATTGGCCCTACGAGCAGTACTTC

D gene: TRBD1
V gene: TRBV6-5
J gene: TRBJ2-3
clone size: NA
CDR3 protein: CASSRQGIGTDTQYF
CDR3 DNA: TGTGCCAGCAGTCGACAGGGGATCGGAACAGATACGCAGTATTTT

D gene: TRBD2
V gene: TRBV10-3
J gene: TRBJ2-3
clone size: NA
CDR3 protein: CAISEYGGGPSPQYF
CDR3 DNA: TGTGCCATCAGTGAGTACGGCGGGGGGCCCTCCCCGCAGTATTTT

D gene: NA
V gene: TRBV6-5
J gene: TRBJ1-1
clone size: NA
CDR3 protein: CASRRGSEAFF
CDR3 DNA: TGTGCCAGCAGGCGGGGCAGTGAAGCTTTCTTT

D gene: NA
V gene: TRBV6-5
J gene: TRBJ1-1
clone size: NA
CDR3 protein: CASSYEALNTEAFF
CDR3 DNA: TGTGCCAGCAGTTATGAGGCATTGAACACTGAAGCTTTCTTT

D gene: NA
V gene: TRBV28
J gene: TRBJ2-3
clone size: NA
CDR3 protein: CASSLAGTHYTDTQYF
CDR3 DNA: TGTGCCAGCAGTTTGGCCGGGACTCACTACACAGATACGCAGTATTTT

D gene: TRBD1
V gene: TRBV4-2
J gene: TRBJ2-6
clone size: NA
CDR3 protein: CASSQETGRSGANVLTF
CDR3 DNA: TGTGCCAGCAGCCAAGAGACAGGGCGTTCTGGGGCCAACGTCCTGACTTTC

D gene: NA
V gene: TRBV7-8
J gene: TRBJ1-4
clone size: few
CDR3 protein: CASRSKLATNEKLFF
CDR3 DNA: TGTGCCAGCAGGAGTAAGTTGGCAACTAATGAAAAACTGTTTTTT

D gene: NA
V gene: TRBV28
J gene: TRBJ2-5
clone size: NA
CDR3 protein: CASRPVSAGTQYF
CDR3 DNA: TGTGCCAGCAGGCCCGTTTCGGCGGGGACCCAGTACTTC

D gene: NA
V gene: TRBV30
J gene: TRBJ1-4
clone size: few
CDR3 protein: CAWSSKGANEKLFF
CDR3 DNA: TGTGCCTGGAGTTCGAAGGGAGCTAATGAAAAACTGTTTTTT

D gene: TRBD1
V gene: TRBV28
J gene: TRBJ2-6
clone size: NA
CDR3 protein: CASSPDRGLIRANVLTF
CDR3 DNA: TGTGCCAGCAGTCCAGACAGGGGGTTAATACGGGCCAACGTCCTGACTTTC

D gene: NA
V gene: TRBV29-1
J gene: TRBJ1-1
clone size: NA
CDR3 protein: CSETGPNTEAFF
CDR3 DNA: TGCAGCGAAACAGGACCGAACACTGAAGCTTTCTTT

D gene: NA
V gene: TRBV11-2
J gene: TRBJ1-1
clone size: NA
CDR3 protein: CASSYTDSTEAFF
CDR3 DNA: TGTGCCAGCAGCTACACGGACAGCACTGAAGCTTTCTTT

D gene: NA
V gene: TRBV5-4
J gene: TRBJ1-6
clone size: few
CDR3 protein: CASRGYNSPLHF
CDR3 DNA: TGTGCCAGTAGGGGGTACAATTCACCCCTCCACTTT

D gene: TRBD2
V gene: TRBV5-4
J gene: TRBJ2-1
clone size: NA
CDR3 protein: CASTRGTKGPSGGPEQFF
CDR3 DNA: TGTGCCAGCACACGTGGGACTAAGGGGCCTAGCGGGGGGCCCGAGCAGTTCTTC

D gene: TRBD2
V gene: TRBV11-2
J gene: TRBJ2-7
clone size: NA
CDR3 protein: CASSLVAGGHYEQYF
CDR3 DNA: TGTGCCAGCAGCTTAGTAGCGGGGGGCCACTACGAGCAGTACTTC

D gene: NA
V gene: TRBV5-1
J gene: TRBJ2-2
clone size: once
CDR3 protein: CASSLEVRGTGELFF
CDR3 DNA: TGCGCCAGCAGCCTTGAGGTTCGGGGGACCGGGGAGCTGTTTTTT

D gene: TRBD2
V gene: TRBV18
J gene: TRBJ2-3
clone size: NA
CDR3 protein: CASSPSRGGTDTQYF
CDR3 DNA: TGTGCCAGCTCACCATCGCGGGGGGGCACAGATACGCAGTATTTT

D gene: TRBD1
V gene: TRBV5-4
J gene: TRBJ1-2
clone size: few
CDR3 protein: CASRSDRGGYGYTF
CDR3 DNA: TGTGCCAGCAGGTCGGACAGGGGTGGGTATGGCTACACCTTC

D gene: NA
V gene: TRBV3-1/TRBV3-2
J gene: TRBJ1-1
clone size: NA
CDR3 protein: CASSSRGGRAFF
CDR3 DNA: TGTGCCAGCAGCTCAAGAGGAGGGAGGGCTTTCTTT

D gene: TRBD1
V gene: TRBV11-2
J gene: TRBJ1-2
clone size: NA
CDR3 protein: CASSLGQSIIYGYTF
CDR3 DNA: TGTGCCAGCAGCCTGGGACAGTCGATTATCTATGGCTACACCTTC

D gene: NA
V gene: TRBV13
J gene: TRBJ2-7
clone size: once
CDR3 protein: CASSAGQYAAYEQYF
CDR3 DNA: TGTGCCAGCAGCGCCGGACAGTACGCCGCCTACGAGCAGTACTTC

D gene: NA
V gene: TRBV6-5
J gene: TRBJ1-1
clone size: NA
CDR3 protein: CASSYYDGFEAFF
CDR3 DNA: TGTGCCAGCAGTTACTATGACGGGTTTGAAGCTTTCTTT

D gene: TRBD1
V gene: TRBV7-9
J gene: TRBJ1-1
clone size: NA
CDR3 protein: CASSQDRDTEAFF
CDR3 DNA: TGTGCCAGCAGCCAGGACAGGGACACTGAAGCTTTCTTT

D gene: NA
V gene: TRBV7-9
J gene: TRBJ2-7
clone size: NA
CDR3 protein: CASSPIAPLTGAYEQYF
CDR3 DNA: TGTGCCAGCAGCCCAATAGCTCCCCTGACAGGAGCCTACGAGCAGTACTTC

D gene: NA
V gene: TRBV5-5
J gene: TRBJ1-1
clone size: NA
CDR3 protein: CASSSRQAGNTEAFF
CDR3 DNA: TGTGCCAGCAGCTCTCGACAGGCCGGGAACACTGAAGCTTTCTTT

D gene: NA
V gene: TRBV11-2
J gene: TRBJ1-6
clone size: NA
CDR3 protein: CASSDRRNSPLHF
CDR3 DNA: TGTGCCAGCAGCGACAGGCGGAATTCACCCCTCCACTTT

D gene: TRBD1
V gene: TRBV7-9
J gene: TRBJ1-2
clone size: NA
CDR3 protein: CASSFPGTGGHGYTF
CDR3 DNA: TGTGCCAGCAGCTTCCCCGGGACAGGGGGCCATGGCTACACCTTC

D gene: NA
V gene: TRBV7-2
J gene: TRBJ2-2
clone size: NA
CDR3 protein: CASSLASRNTGELFF
CDR3 DNA: TGTGCCAGCAGCTTAGCATCCAGGAACACCGGGGAGCTGTTTTTT

D gene: NA
V gene: TRBV28
J gene: TRBJ1-4
clone size: once
CDR3 protein: CASSSDATNEKLFF
CDR3 DNA: TGTGCCAGCAGTTCAGATGCAACTAATGAAAAACTGTTTTTT

D gene: NA
V gene: TRBV2
J gene: TRBJ1-1
clone size: NA
CDR3 protein: CASMGRVVSTEAFF
CDR3 DNA: TGTGCCAGCATGGGCAGGGTCGTTAGCACTGAAGCTTTCTTT

D gene: NA
V gene: TRBV10-1
J gene: TRBJ1-2
clone size: NA
CDR3 protein: CASSEGAFNYGYTF
CDR3 DNA: TGCGCCAGCAGTGAGGGAGCTTTTAACTATGGCTACACCTTC

D gene: TRBD1
V gene: TRBV12-3/TRBV12-4
J gene: TRBJ1-2
clone size: NA
CDR3 protein: CASRPTGGVGYTF
CDR3 DNA: TGTGCCAGCAGGCCTACAGGGGGCGTCGGCTACACCTTC

D gene: NA
V gene: TRBV12-5
J gene: TRBJ2-1
clone size: once
CDR3 protein: CASAPLGQNEQFF
CDR3 DNA: TGTGCTAGTGCGCCTCTAGGCCAAAATGAGCAGTTCTTC

D gene: NA
V gene: TRBV5-8
J gene: TRBJ1-1
clone size: NA
CDR3 protein: CASSLTRGTEAFF
CDR3 DNA: TGTGCCAGCAGCTTAACCCGGGGCACTGAAGCTTTCTTT

D gene: TRBD1
V gene: TRBV7-2
J gene: TRBJ2-4
clone size: NA
CDR3 protein: CASSLIQGENIQYF
CDR3 DNA: TGTGCCAGCAGCTTAATACAGGGGGAAAACATTCAGTACTTC

D gene: TRBD2
V gene: TRBV11-3
J gene: TRBJ2-7
clone size: NA
CDR3 protein: CASSAGGIPYEQYF
CDR3 DNA: TGTGCCAGCAGCGCCGGGGGGATCCCCTACGAGCAGTACTTC

D gene: NA
V gene: TRBV5-1
J gene: TRBJ1-2
clone size: NA
CDR3 protein: CASSFDLVANYGYTF
CDR3 DNA: TGCGCCAGCAGCTTCGATCTGGTAGCTAACTATGGCTACACCTTC

D gene: TRBD2
V gene: TRBV4-2
J gene: TRBJ2-5
clone size: NA
CDR3 protein: CASSQERGLDQETQYF
CDR3 DNA: TGTGCCAGCAGCCAAGAAAGGGGACTAGACCAAGAGACCCAGTACTTC

D gene: NA
V gene: TRBV19
J gene: TRBJ2-3
clone size: NA
CDR3 protein: CASSPEMGGTDTQYF
CDR3 DNA: TGTGCCAGTAGTCCAGAAATGGGAGGCACAGATACGCAGTATTTT